A selection of T cell receptor beta chains follows, all from one sample in a study of siplizumab effects on memory and regulatory T cells. These TCRs' antigens remain unknown. Only in-frame clones appear in the TCRdb table, and some are missing; sequencing was by immunoSEQ multiplex PCR. Of about 7,100 clones in the sample, about 35% were seen once. The sequencing input was CFSE-low (dividing) CD8+ T cells sorted from an allogeneic mixed lymphocyte reaction. Receptors originate from a human donor in good health; the cells came from an allogeneic mixed lymphocyte reaction. Each CDR3 is given with its conserved first and last residue. D genes are given only for firm matches. Part of the rows lack a size; the others show once, few, many or a class for expanded clones.

d_call j_call v_call clone_size cdr3_aa cdr3_nt
NA TRBJ2-7 TRBV5-5 NA CASSPGRNYEQYF TGTGCCAGCAGCCCGGGAAGGAACTACGAGCAGTACTTC
TRBD1 TRBJ1-5 TRBV23-1 NA CASSQSRTGLYQPQHF TGCGCCAGCAGTCAATCACGGACAGGCTTATACCAGCCCCAGCATTTT
TRBD1 TRBJ1-2 TRBV5-4 NA CASSPPTGIFYGYTF TGTGCCAGCAGCCCTCCGACAGGGATCTTCTATGGCTACACCTTC
TRBD1 TRBJ2-7 TRBV10-3 medium-sized CAISHSTGTSYEQYF TGTGCCATCAGCCACTCGACAGGGACCTCCTACGAGCAGTACTTC
NA TRBJ2-6 TRBV29-1 NA CSVVGLSGANVLTF TGCAGCGTTGTCGGGCTCTCTGGGGCCAACGTCCTGACTTTC
TRBD1 TRBJ2-1 TRBV7-9 NA CASSLDRGHDYNEQFF TGTGCCAGCAGCTTAGACAGGGGGCATGACTACAATGAGCAGTTCTTC
NA TRBJ2-1 TRBV5-4 many CASSSRGGNNEQFF TGTGCCAGCAGCTCTCGAGGTGGGAACAATGAGCAGTTCTTC
NA TRBJ1-1 TRBV5-6 NA CASSLARGRGILAEAFF TGTGCCAGCAGCTTGGCCCGGGGGCGCGGAATTTTGGCTGAAGCTTTCTTT
NA TRBJ2-2 TRBV7-3 NA CASSLTQTSFANTGELFF TGTGCCAGCAGCTTAACTCAAACTAGTTTCGCGAACACCGGGGAGCTGTTTTTT
TRBD2 TRBJ2-2 TRBV7-9 once CASQGLAVTGELFF TGTGCCAGTCAGGGACTAGCGGTCACCGGGGAGCTGTTTTTT
TRBD1 TRBJ1-2 TRBV7-2 NA CASSLRTGGDYGYTF TGTGCCAGCAGTTTAAGGACAGGGGGGGACTATGGCTACACCTTC
TRBD2 TRBJ2-5 TRBV11-2 few CASSLDISSGQETQYF TGTGCCAGCAGCCTGGACATTTCTAGCGGTCAAGAGACCCAGTACTTC
TRBD1 TRBJ2-7 TRBV19 medium-sized CASSPGTGGYEQYF TGTGCCAGTAGTCCCGGGACAGGGGGATACGAGCAGTACTTC
NA TRBJ1-1 TRBV30 medium-sized CALQGTEAFF TGTGCCTTGCAAGGGACTGAAGCTTTCTTT